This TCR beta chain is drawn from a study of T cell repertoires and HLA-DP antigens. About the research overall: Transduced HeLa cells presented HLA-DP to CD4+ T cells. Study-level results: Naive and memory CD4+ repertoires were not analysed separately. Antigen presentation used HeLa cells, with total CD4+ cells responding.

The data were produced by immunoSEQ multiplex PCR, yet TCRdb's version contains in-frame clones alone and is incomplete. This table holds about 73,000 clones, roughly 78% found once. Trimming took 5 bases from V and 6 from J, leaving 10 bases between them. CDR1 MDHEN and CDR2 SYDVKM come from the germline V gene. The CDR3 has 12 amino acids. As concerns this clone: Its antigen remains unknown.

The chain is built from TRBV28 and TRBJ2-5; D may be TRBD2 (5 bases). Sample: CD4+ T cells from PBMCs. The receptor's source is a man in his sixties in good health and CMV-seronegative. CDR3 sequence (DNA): TGTGCCAGCAGTGAGGGCCTTAAGACCCAGTACTTC. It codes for CASSEGLKTQYF.